This T cell receptor beta chain originates from a study of cytomegalovirus exposure and HLA in healthy donors. Study-level results: Generally TCR sequences proved uncommon, though certain public TCRs appeared in numerous donors. Several top significant clusters appeared, in a later analysis, to be linked to common viral pathogens.

Both 60 Vbeta primers and 13 Jbeta primers went into the PCR. TCRdb's copy holds only in-frame clones and misses some; the assay was immunoSEQ multiplex PCR. The sample yields around 140,000 clones, 77% seen once. Germline V gene sequence: CDR1 LNHNV, CDR2 YYDKDF (reference sequence). V was trimmed by 3 bases and J by 4 bases, leaving 9 bases between them. The CDR3 is 13 amino acids. With respect to this clone: Its antigen remains unidentified.

The genes are TRBV15 and TRBJ1-2, with TRBD1 as a possible D gene (6 bases). The source is a male donor in good health and CMV-seropositive. Material: PBMCs. CDR3 bases: TGTGCCACCAGCAGTAGACAGGCCTATGGCTACACCTTC. Residues: CATSSRQAYGYTF.